The text below deals with one T cell receptor beta chain. No antigen is known for it. PCR involved 60 Vbeta and 13 Jbeta primers. The table came from immunoSEQ multiplex PCR; TCRdb's copy has only in-frame clones and leaves some out. The sample includes around 120,000 clones, roughly 70% of them seen just once. This entry is derived from a study of cytomegalovirus exposure and HLA in healthy donors. Trimming shortened V by 3 bases and J by 3 bases, and 18 bases separated the two germline ends. In germline, CDR1 is LNHDA, CDR2 SQIVND (reference sequence). This CDR3 region has 16 residues. Notes on the study in general: In a later analysis, a missense DCLRE1C variant was linked to TCR beta V- and J-gene trimming.

The material sequenced was PBMCs. The sequence derives from a woman between 18 and 29 years old in good health and CMV-seronegative. The chain is built from TRBV19 and TRBJ2-7; no clear D. CDR3 nucleotide sequence: TGTGCCAGTAGTATGAGTTTAACAGCATTAAACTACGAGCAGTACTTC. Its protein product is CASSMSLTALNYEQYF.